This T cell receptor beta chain was captured in a study of tumor-infiltrating lymphocytes in primary liver carcinoma. The CDR3 has 17 residues. From germline, CDR1 is WSHSY and CDR2 SAAADI. As to this clonotype: One end of the junction fails to match germline, which may point to a read error.

The input was 400 to 500 ng total RNA; TCR beta cDNA was made from it with a constant-region primer. Researchers made the TCR beta libraries by running three nested multiplex PCR rounds with slightly modified ARM-PCR. Amplification in the first two PCR rounds was performed using TRBV1-TRBV30 forward primers and a C-beta reverse primer for 10 cycles each. TCRdb re-analysed the multiplex PCR reads in MiXCR, keeping a single row per CDR3 protein. Among fewer than 350,000 distinct CDR3 sequences listed, less than 65% were seen once. RNA was extracted from whole blood without cell sorting, alongside germline DNA. The patients carried chronic HBV infection and had received no treatment. Prior to the surgical procedure, around 4 milliliters of peripheral blood were collected.

The TCR comes from a man aged 35-49 years with primary liver carcinoma and hepatitis B virus infection. The material sequenced was peripheral blood. The J gene is TRBJ2-5, the V gene TRBV10-2, with a tentative D call TRBD2 (5 bases). CDR3 nucleotide sequence: TGTGCCAGCAGCGAGTCTGGCGGAGGCTGCTTCCAAGAGACCCAGTACTTC. As protein: CASSESGGGCFQETQYF.